This TCR beta chain was captured by sequencing in a study of blood T cell repertoires in COVID-19. As for the study in general: COVID-19 samples, acute and convalescent, were from the United States, Italy and Spain.

Looked up from germline, CDR1 is MNHNY and CDR2 is SVGAGI (reference sequence). The length of the CDR3 is 18 residues. Trimming shortened V by 5 bases and J by 2 bases, and 22 bases separated the two germline ends. Per the original methods: Amplification from reference gene primers served as the basis for estimated nucleated cell counts. Only in-frame clones appear in the TCRdb table, and some are missing; sequencing was by immunoSEQ multiplex PCR. V, J and clone size derive from that table, while D and trimming were established from the DNA sequence. The data show 110,000 or so clones, with 80% to 90% seen just once and 4.6% held by the top ten.

The rearrangement uses TRBV6-6 and TRBJ1-5; possibly TRBD1 for D (5 bases). This TCR was recovered from a woman aged 45-59 years with acute or convalescent COVID-19. Material: peripheral blood. CDR3 sequence reads: CASSRSQAQGFGNQPQHF. CDR3 bases: TGTGCCAGCAGTCGATCCCAAGCCCAGGGCTTCGGCAATCAGCCCCAGCATTTT.